One and the same sample provided the 9 T cell receptor beta chains below, sequenced in a study of T-cell memory formation after mild COVID-19 (dated by TCRdb to 2020 to 2023). Library method: 5' RACE. The instrument was an Illumina NovaSeq 6000. The public reads were reanalyzed by TCRdb: fastp trimming at Q25, MiXCR alignment, in-frame beta chains only. Entries that share a CDR3 protein sequence are merged under the most common genes and DNA. This sample gives some 300,000 distinct CDR3 sequences in total; 20% of them show up just once. The ten largest account for roughly 23% of the sample. The sample consisted of PBMCs or a T cell subset sorted from them (not recorded which). These receptors were collected from a young man who had mild COVID-19 (a few samples of this study predate the infection). The sample titles of this study are shuffled in the database, so cell type and time point are left out; the donor was told from shared clones.

This clonotype was seen a few times. The rearrangement links TRBV6-5 to TRBJ2-3; D is undetermined. Trimming cost V 8 bases and J 0 bases, with 9 bases left between them. There are 13 residues in the CDR3. The V gene's germline CDR1 is MNHEY and CDR2 SVGAGI. Here the CDR3 reads CASGDFSTDTQYF. The CDR3 DNA sequence: TGTGCCAGCGGGGATTTTAGCACAGATACGCAGTATTTT.

The V gene is TRBV27, the J gene TRBJ1-2, with D possibly being TRBD1 (5 bases). Trimming removed 6 bases from V and 11 bases from J, with 16 bases in between. The CDR3 contains 12 residues. CDR1 is MNHEY and CDR2 is SMNVEV in the germline V gene (reference sequence). CDR3 sequence: CASSQFGGIYTF. The CDR3 bases are TGTGCCAGCAGCCAATTCGGGGGAATTTACACCTTC.

V gene TRBV11-2 combines with J gene TRBJ2-3; possibly TRBD1 or TRBD2 for D (5 bases each). Germline lookup yields CDR1 SGHAT and CDR2 FQNNGV. This CDR3 contains 16 residues. The V end lost 2 bases, the J end lost 8 bases, and 20 bases lay between the germline ends. The CDR3 bases are TGTGCCAGCAGCTTATTAGAGCGGCAGGGTCAGGTTACGCAGTATTTT. Its translation is CASSLLERQGQVTQYF.

This clonotype was observed a few times. V gene TRBV4-3 combines with J gene TRBJ2-1; D is ambiguous. Trimming took 4 bases from V and 5 from J, leaving 15 bases between them. Per the germline V gene, CDR1 is LGHNA and CDR2 is YSLEER. CDR3 length: 15 amino acids. CDR3 DNA sequence: TGCGCCAGCAGCCCGCAGAGGCTGTTGAACAATGAGCAGTTCTTC. It is translated as CASSPQRLLNNEQFF.

This clonotype was picked up many times. CDR3 DNA sequence: TGTGCCAGCAGCCCAGGACAATCCGGCTACACCTTC. Its protein product is CASSPGQSGYTF. V is TRBV7-9 and J is TRBJ1-2; perhaps TRBD1 as D (5 bases). Trimming removed 5 bases at V and 8 bases at J, with 12 bases between. This CDR3 comprises 12 residues. The V gene's germline CDR1 is SEHNR and CDR2 FQNEAQ (reference sequence).

The chain is built from TRBV7-9 and TRBJ2-3; D gene ambiguous. The germline gives CDR1 SEHNR, CDR2 FQNEAQ (reference sequence). The V gene lost 3 bases and the J gene lost 2 bases, with 9 bases spanning the gap. This CDR3 spans 14 amino acids. The CDR3 protein is CASSFSTHTDTQYF. CDR3 DNA: TGTGCCAGCAGCTTCTCCACGCACACAGATACGCAGTATTTT.

Written as DNA, the CDR3 is TGTGCCACCAGCAGAGATTCGGGGACGGAAAAACTGTTTTTT. The encoded protein is CATSRDSGTEKLFF. The V gene is TRBV15, the J gene TRBJ1-4, with D possibly TRBD1 on 5 matching bases. In germline, CDR1 is LNHNV, CDR2 YYDKDF (reference sequence). CDR3 length: 14 residues. The V end lost 0 bases, the J end lost 8 bases, and 10 bases lay between the germline ends.

The table lists this clonotype with a few counts. The rearrangement links TRBV7-2 to TRBJ2-5; D remains unclear. V was pared by 0 bases and J by 4 bases, with 15 bases between. The germline V gene encodes CDR1 SGHTA and CDR2 FQGNSA. This CDR3 contains 16 residues. CDR3 nucleotide sequence: TGTGCCAGCAGCTTAGCTCCGGCCCATCGAGGAGAGACCCAGTACTTC. Translation: CASSLAPAHRGETQYF.

V and J are TRBV7-2 and TRBJ2-1, with unresolved D. V dropped 6 bases and J dropped 8 bases, with 14 bases sitting between them. The CDR3 contains 13 residues. Per the germline V gene, CDR1 is SGHTA and CDR2 is FQGNSA. In nucleotides, the CDR3 is TGTGCCAGCAGACTTACCAATTTCTATGAGCAGTTCTTC. It yields the protein CASRLTNFYEQFF.